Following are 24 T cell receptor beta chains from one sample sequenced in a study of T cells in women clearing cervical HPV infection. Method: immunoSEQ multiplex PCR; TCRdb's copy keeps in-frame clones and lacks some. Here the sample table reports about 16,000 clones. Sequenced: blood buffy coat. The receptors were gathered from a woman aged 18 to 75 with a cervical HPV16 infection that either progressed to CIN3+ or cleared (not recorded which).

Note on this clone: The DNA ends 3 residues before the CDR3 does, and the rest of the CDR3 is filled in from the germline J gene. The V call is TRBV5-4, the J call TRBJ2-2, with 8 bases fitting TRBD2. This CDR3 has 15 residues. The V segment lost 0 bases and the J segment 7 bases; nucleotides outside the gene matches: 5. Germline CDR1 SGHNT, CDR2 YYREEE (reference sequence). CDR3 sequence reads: CASSLDGGDFGELFF. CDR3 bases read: TGTGCCAGCAGCTTGGACGGGGGGGATTTCGGGGAG. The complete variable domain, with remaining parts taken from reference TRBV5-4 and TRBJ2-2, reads ETGVTQSPTHLIKTRGQQVTLRCSSQSGHNTVSWYQQALGQGPQFIFQYYREEENGRGNFPPRFSGLQFPNYSSELNVNALELDDSALYLCASSLDGGDFGELFFGEGSRLTVL.

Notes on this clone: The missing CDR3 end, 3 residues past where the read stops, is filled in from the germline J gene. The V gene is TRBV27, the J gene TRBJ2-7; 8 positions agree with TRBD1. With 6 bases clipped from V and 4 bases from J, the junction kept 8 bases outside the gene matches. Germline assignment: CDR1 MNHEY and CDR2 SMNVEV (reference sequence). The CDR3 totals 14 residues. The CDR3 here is CASRRQGRPYEQYF. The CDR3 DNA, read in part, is TGTGCCAGCAGGCGACAGGGGCGTCCATACGAG.

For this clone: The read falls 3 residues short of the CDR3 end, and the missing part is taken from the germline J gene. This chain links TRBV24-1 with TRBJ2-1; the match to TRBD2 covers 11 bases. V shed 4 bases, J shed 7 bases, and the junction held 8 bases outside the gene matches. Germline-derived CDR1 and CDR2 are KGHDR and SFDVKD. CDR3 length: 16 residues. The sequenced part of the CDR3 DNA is TGTGCCACCAGTGAGGCCCTAGCGGGGGGTGTGAATGAG. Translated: CATSEALAGGVNE. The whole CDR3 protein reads CATSEALAGGVNEQFF.

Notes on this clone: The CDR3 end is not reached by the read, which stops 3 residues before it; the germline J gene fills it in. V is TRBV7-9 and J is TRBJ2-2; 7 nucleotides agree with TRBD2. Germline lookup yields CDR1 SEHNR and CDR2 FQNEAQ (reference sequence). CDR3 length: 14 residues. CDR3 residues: CASSLRGTNEKLFF. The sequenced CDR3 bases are TGTGCCAGCAGCTTACGGGGGACTAATGAAAAG.

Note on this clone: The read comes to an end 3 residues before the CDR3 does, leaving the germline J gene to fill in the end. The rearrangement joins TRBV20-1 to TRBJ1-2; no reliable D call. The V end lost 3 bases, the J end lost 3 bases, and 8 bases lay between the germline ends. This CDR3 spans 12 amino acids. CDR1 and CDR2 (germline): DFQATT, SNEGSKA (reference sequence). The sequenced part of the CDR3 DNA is TGCAGTGCTAGCGACGACTACTATGGC. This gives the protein CSASDDYYG. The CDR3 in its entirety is CSASDDYYGYTF.

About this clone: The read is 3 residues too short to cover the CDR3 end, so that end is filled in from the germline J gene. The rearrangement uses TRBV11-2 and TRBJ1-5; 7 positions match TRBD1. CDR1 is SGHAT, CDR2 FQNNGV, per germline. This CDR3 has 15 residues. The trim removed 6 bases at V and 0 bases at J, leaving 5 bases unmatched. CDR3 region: CASSPRTGSNQPQHF. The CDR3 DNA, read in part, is TGTGCCAGCAGTCCTCGGACAGGTAGCAATCAGCCC. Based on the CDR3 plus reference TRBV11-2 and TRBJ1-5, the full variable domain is EAGVAQSPRYKIIEKRQSVAFWCNPISGHATLYWYQQILGQGPKLLIQFQNNGVVDDSQLPKDRFSAERLKGVDSTLKIQPAKLEDSAVYLCASSPRTGSNQPQHFGDGTRLSIL.

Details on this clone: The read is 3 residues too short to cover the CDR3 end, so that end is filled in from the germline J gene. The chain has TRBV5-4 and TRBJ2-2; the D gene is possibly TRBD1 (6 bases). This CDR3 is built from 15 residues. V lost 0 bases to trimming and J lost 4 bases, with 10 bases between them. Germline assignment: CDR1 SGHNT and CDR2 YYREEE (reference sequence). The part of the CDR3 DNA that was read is TGTGCCAGCAGCTTGGCATTAGGGGGCACCGGGGAG. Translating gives CASSLALGGTGE. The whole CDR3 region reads CASSLALGGTGELFF.

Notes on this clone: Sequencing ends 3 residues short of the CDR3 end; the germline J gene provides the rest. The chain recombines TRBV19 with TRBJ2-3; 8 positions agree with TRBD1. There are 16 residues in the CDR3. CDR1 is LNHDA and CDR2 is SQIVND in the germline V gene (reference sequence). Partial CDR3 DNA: TGTGCCAGTAGTATAGGCAGGGGGCGGGAAGGACAGCCG. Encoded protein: CASSIGRGREGQP. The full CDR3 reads CASSIGRGREGQPQYF.

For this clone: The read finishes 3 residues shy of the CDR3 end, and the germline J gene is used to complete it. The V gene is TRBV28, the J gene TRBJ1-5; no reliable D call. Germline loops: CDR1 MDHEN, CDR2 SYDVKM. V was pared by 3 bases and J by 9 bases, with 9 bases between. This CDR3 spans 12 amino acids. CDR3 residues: CASSFPVPPQHF. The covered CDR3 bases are TGTGCCAGCAGTTTTCCAGTCCCGCCC. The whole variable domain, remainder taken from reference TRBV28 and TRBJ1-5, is DVKVTQSSRYLVKRTGEKVFLECVQDMDHENMFWYRQDPGLGLRLIYFSYDVKMKEKGDIPEGYSVSREKKERFSLILESASTNQTSMYLCASSFPVPPQHFGDGTRLSIL.

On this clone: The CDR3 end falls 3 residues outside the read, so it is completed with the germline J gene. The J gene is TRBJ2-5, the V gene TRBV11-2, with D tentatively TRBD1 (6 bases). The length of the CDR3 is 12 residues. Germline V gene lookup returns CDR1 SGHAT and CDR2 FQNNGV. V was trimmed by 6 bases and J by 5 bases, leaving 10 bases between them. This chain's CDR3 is CASSHTGETQYF. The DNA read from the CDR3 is TGTGCCAGCAGTCATACAGGGGAGACC.

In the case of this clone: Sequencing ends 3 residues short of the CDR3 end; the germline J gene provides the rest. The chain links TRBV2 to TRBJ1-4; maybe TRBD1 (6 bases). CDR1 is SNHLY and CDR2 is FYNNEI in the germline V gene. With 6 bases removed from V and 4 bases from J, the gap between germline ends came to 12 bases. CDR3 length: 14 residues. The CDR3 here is CASRTTGHNEKLFF. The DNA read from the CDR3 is TGTGCCAGCAGAACGACAGGACATAATGAAAAA. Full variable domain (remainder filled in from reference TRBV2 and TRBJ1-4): EPEVTQTPSHQVTQMGQEVILRCVPISNHLYFYWYRQILGQKVEFLVSFYNNEISEKSEIFDDQFSVERPDGSNFTLKIRSTKLEDSAMYFCASRTTGHNEKLFFGSGTQLSVL.

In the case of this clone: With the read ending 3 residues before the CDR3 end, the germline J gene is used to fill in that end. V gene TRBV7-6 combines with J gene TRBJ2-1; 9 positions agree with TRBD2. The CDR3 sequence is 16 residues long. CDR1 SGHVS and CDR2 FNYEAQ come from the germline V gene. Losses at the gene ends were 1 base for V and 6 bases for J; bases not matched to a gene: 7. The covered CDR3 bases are TGTGCCAGCAGCTTAGAGGGGATAGCGGGGGCCAATGAG. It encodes CASSLEGIAGANE. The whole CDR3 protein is CASSLEGIAGANEQFF.

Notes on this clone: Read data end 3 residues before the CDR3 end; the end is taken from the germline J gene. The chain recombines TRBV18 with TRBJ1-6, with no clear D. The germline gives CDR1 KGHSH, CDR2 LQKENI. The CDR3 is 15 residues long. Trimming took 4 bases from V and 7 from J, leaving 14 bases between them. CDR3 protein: CASSLSRGANSPLHF. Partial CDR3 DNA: TGTGCCAGCTCACTATCTAGAGGAGCCAATTCACCC.

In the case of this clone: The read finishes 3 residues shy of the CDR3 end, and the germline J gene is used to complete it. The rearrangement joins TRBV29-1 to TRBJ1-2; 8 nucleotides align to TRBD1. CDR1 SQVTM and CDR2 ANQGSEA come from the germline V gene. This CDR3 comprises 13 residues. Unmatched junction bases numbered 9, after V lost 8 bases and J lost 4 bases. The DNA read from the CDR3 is TGCAGCATACTTCTGGACAGGGCCTATGGC. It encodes CSILLDRAYG. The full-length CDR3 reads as CSILLDRAYGYTF.

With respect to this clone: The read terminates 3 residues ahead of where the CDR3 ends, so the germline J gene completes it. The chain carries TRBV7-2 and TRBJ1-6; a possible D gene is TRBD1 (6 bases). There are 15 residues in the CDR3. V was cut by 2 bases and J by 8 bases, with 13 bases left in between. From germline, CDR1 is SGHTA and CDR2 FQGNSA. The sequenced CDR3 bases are TGTGCCAGCAGCTTACTACCCCAGGGGCATTCACCC. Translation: CASSLLPQGHSP. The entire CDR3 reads CASSLLPQGHSPLHF.

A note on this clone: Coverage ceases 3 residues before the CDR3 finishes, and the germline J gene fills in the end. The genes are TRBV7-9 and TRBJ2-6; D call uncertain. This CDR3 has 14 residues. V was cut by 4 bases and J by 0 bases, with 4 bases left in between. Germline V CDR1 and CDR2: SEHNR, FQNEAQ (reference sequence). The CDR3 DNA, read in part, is TGTGCCAGCAGCTATAGCTCTGGGGCCAACGTC. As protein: CASSYSSGANV. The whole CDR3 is CASSYSSGANVLTF.

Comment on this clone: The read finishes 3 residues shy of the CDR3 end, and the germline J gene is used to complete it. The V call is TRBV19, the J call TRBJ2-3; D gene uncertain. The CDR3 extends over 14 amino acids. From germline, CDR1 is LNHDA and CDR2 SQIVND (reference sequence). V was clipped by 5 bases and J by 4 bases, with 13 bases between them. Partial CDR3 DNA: TGTGCCAGTAGTCCCGAGTATCGGGCAGATACG. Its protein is CASSPEYRADT. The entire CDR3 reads CASSPEYRADTQYF.

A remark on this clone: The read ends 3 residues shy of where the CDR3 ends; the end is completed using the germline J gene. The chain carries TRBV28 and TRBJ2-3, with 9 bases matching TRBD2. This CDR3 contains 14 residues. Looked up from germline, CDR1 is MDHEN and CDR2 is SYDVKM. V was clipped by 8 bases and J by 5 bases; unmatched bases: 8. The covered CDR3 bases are TGTGCCAGCGGCGGGGGGGCCGCGGGAGATACG. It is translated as CASGGGAAGDT. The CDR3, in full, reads CASGGGAAGDTQYF. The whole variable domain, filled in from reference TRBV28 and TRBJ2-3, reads DVKVTQSSRYLVKRTGEKVFLECVQDMDHENMFWYRQDPGLGLRLIYFSYDVKMKEKGDIPEGYSVSREKKERFSLILESASTNQTSMYLCASGGGAAGDTQYFGPGTRLTVL.

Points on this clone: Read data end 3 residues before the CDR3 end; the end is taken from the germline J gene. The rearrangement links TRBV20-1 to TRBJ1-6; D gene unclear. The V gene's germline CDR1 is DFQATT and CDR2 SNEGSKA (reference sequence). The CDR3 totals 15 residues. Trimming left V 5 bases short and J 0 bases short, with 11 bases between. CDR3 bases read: TGCAGTGCTTCGGGTTTCAGCTCCTATAATTCACCC. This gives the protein CSASGFSSYNSP. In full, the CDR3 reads CSASGFSSYNSPLHF.

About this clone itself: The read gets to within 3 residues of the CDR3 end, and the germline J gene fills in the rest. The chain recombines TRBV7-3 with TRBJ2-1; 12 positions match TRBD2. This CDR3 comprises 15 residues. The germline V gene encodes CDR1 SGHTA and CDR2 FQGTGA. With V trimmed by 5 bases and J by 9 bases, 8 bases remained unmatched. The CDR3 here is CASSLGGLAGSEQFF. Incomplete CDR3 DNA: TGTGCCAGCAGCCTAGGAGGACTAGCGGGATCTGAG.

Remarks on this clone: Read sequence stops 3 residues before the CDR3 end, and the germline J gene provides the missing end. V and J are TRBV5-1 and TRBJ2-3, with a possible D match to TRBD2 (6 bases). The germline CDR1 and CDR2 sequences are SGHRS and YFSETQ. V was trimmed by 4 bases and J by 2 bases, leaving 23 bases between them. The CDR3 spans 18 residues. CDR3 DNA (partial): TGCGCCAGCAGCCCCGCGGAGGGCTGGAAAGGGGACACAGATACG. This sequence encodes CASSPAEGWKGDTDT. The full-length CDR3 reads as CASSPAEGWKGDTDTQYF. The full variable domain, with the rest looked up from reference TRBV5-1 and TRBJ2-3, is KAGVTQTPRYLIKTRGQQVTLSCSPISGHRSVSWYQQTPGQGLQFLFEYFSETQRNKGNFPGRFSGRQFSNSRSEMNVSTLELGDSALYLCASSPAEGWKGDTDTQYFGPGTRLTVL.

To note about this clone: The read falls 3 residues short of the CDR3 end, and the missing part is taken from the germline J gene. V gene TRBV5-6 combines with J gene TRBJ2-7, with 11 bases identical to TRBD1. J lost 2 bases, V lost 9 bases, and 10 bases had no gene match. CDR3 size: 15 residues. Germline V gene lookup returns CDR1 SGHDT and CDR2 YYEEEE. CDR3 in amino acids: CANTTLDRGPYEQYF. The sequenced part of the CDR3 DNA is TGTGCCAACACCACGCTGGACAGGGGGCCCTACGAG.

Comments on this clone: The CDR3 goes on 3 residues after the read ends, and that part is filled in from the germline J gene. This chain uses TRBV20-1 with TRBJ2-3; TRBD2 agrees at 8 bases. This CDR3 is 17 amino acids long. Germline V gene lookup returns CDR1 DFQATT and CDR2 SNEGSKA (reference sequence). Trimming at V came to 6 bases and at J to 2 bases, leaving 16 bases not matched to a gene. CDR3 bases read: TGCAGTGCCCCCCCTCCCCTGCGGGAGGTCTACACAGATACG. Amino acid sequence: CSAPPPLREVYTDT. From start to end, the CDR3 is CSAPPPLREVYTDTQYF.

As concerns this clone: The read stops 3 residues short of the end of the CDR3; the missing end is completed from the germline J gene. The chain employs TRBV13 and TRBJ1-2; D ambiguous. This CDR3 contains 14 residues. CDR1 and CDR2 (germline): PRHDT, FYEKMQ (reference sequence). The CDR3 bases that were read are TGTGCCAGCAGCTTGTCAGGATCCTCCTACGAC. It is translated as CASSLSGSSYD. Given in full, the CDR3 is CASSLSGSSYDYTF.